Below, one T cell receptor (beta chain) is given with its context. What it binds is unknown. The entry originates in a study of blood T cells in healthy people across ages. Study conclusions and caveats: Naive T cell percentage and TCR beta diversity correlated strongly.

Trimming at V came to 5 bases and at J to 1 base, leaving 10 bases not matched to a gene. Germline values: CDR1 SQVTM, CDR2 ANQGSEA. The CDR3 is made up of 16 amino acids. Sample-barcoded 5' priming and a J-beta primer mix drove a second PCR of 7 to 11 cycles. One entry per CDR3 protein results from TCRdb running MiXCR on the 5' RACE reads. The sample records about 640,000 distinct CDR3 sequences, under 65% being singletons. Sequenced material: blood. The gene calls are TRBV29-1 and TRBJ2-5; 10 nucleotides align to TRBD1. This receptor was obtained from a man in his fifties or sixties in good health. The CDR3, as DNA: TGCAGCGTTAGTCCGTCGGGACAGGGGATCCAAGAGACCCAGTACTTC. Amino acids: CSVSPSGQGIQETQYF.